One sample yielded the 6 T cell receptor beta chains listed below, sequenced in a study of cytomegalovirus exposure and HLA in healthy donors. The PCR had 60 Vbeta and 13 Jbeta primers. Using immunoSEQ multiplex PCR, the repertoire was profiled, and TCRdb retains in-frame clones only, with some absent. The sample contains tens of thousands of clones, about 78% of which appear only once. Sequencing was performed on PBMCs. The receptor set was obtained from a male donor in good health and CMV-seropositive.

The genes are TRBV5-8 and TRBJ2-7; 7 nucleotides match TRBD1. Germline V lookup: CDR1 SGHTS, CDR2 YDEGEE. The trim removed 0 bases at V and 4 bases at J, leaving 7 bases unmatched. CDR3 size: 15 residues. The CDR3 DNA reads as TGTGCCAGCAGCTTGGTCGGGACAGATACTTACGAGCAGTACTTC. Its translation is CASSLVGTDTYEQYF.

The gene calls are TRBV18 and TRBJ1-1; D is possibly TRBD1 (5 bases). V lost 1 base to trimming and J lost 5 bases, with 14 bases between them. CDR3 length: 15 residues. Germline CDR1 reads KGHSH; CDR2 reads LQKENI. CDR3 amino acids: CASSPRGRAGTEAFF. CDR3 nucleotides: TGTGCCAGCTCACCACGAGGCAGGGCGGGAACTGAAGCTTTCTTT.

Concerning this clone: The junction departs from the called germline gene at one end, perhaps through a read error. This chain connects TRBV7-9 to TRBJ2-7, with 10 bases lining up with TRBD2. Germline CDR1 reads SEHNR; CDR2 reads FQNEAQ (reference sequence). The CDR3 consists of 16 residues. The CDR3 DNA reads TGTTCCAGCAGCCCACCAGGAGCGGGAGGGCCTGGCGAGCAGTACTTC. It codes for CSSSPPGAGGPGEQYF.

This chain uses TRBV28 with TRBJ2-7, with a possible D match to TRBD2 (5 bases). The CDR3 is 16 residues long. V lost 5 bases and J 0 bases, leaving 17 bases between the germline ends. CDR1 is MDHEN and CDR2 is SYDVKM in the germline V gene. CDR3 amino acids: CASSQNELGLSYEQYF. Here the CDR3 DNA reads TGTGCCAGCAGTCAAAACGAACTAGGCCTCTCCTACGAGCAGTACTTC.

The chain has TRBV7-3 and TRBJ2-1; TRBD2 agrees at 10 bases. Germline V gene sequence: CDR1 SGHTA, CDR2 FQGTGA. The CDR3 is made up of 13 amino acids. With V trimmed by 5 bases and J by 10 bases, 5 bases remained unmatched. CDR3 sequence: CASSPKTSGEQFF. DNA of the CDR3: TGTGCCAGCAGCCCGAAGACTAGCGGGGAGCAGTTCTTC.

The rearrangement joins TRBV5-4 to TRBJ2-1, with D unresolved. Germline values: CDR1 SGHNT, CDR2 YYREEE (reference sequence). Between the trimmed V and J ends, which lost 0 bases and 6 bases, there was a span of 13 bases. This CDR3 comprises 15 residues. The DNA of the CDR3 is TGTGCCAGCAGCTTGGCCCCCAGCTCGGGCAATGAGCAGTTCTTC. As protein: CASSLAPSSGNEQFF.